The 13 T cell receptor beta chains presented below share a single source sample, sequenced in a study of T-cell reconstitution after alpha-beta-depleted transplantation in children. Unique molecular identifiers tagged the TCRbeta library. TCRdb re-called the PCR reads through MiXCR, storing one row per CDR3 protein. This sample has about 830,000 distinct CDR3 sequences, with approximately 15% found just once. Sequencing was performed on PBMCs, mostly from graft donor cells, taken 360 days after TCRalphabeta/CD19-depleted stem cell transplant. All receptors come from a male patient younger than 18 who had a stem cell transplant for acute lymphoblastic leukemia, so the T cells may come from the graft donor.

This clonotype was seen a handful of times. The V call is TRBV5-1, the J call TRBJ2-5; TRBD1 matches 9 bases. The V and J ends lost 0 bases and 3 bases, in that order; junction bases with no gene match: 3. There are 15 residues in the CDR3. CDR1 is SGHRS, CDR2 YFSETQ, per germline. This CDR3 is CASSLGDRVEETQYF. The DNA of the CDR3 is TGCGCCAGCAGCTTGGGGGACAGGGTGGAAGAGACCCAGTACTTC.

The chain couples TRBV28 to TRBJ2-5, with D unresolved. CDR3 size: 15 residues. V was pared by 5 bases and J by 5 bases, with 18 bases between. Germline V gene lookup returns CDR1 MDHEN and CDR2 SYDVKM. The CDR3, as DNA: TGTGCCAGCAGTAGACCCGCGTTGCCCGGGGAGACCCAGTACTTC. Translation gives CASSRPALPGETQYF.

The table lists this clonotype with a few counts. The chain employs TRBV24-1 and TRBJ2-1, with D uncertain. The length of the CDR3 is 14 residues. V dropped 4 bases and J dropped 5 bases, with 11 bases sitting between them. Germline CDR1 reads KGHDR; CDR2 reads SFDVKD. Here the CDR3 reads CATSDLNGHNEQFF. The DNA of the CDR3 is TGTGCCACCAGTGACCTCAACGGCCACAATGAGCAGTTCTTC.

The chain has TRBV9 and TRBJ2-1, with 12 bases lining up with TRBD2. Unmatched junction bases numbered 7, after V lost 4 bases and J lost 5 bases. Germline loops: CDR1 SGDLS, CDR2 YYNGEE. The CDR3 loop spans 16 amino acids. In DNA, the CDR3 is TGTGCCAGCAGCAAGACTAGCGGGAGACCGCACAATGAGCAGTTCTTC. The encoded protein is CASSKTSGRPHNEQFF.

This clonotype was picked up a small number of times. This chain joins TRBV5-1 and TRBJ2-7; D might be TRBD1 (6 bases). Germline-derived CDR1 and CDR2 are SGHRS and YFSETQ. The CDR3 contains 13 residues. V shed 4 bases and J shed 3 bases, with 11 bases lying between them. CDR3 protein: CASSPQGLYEQYF. The CDR3 DNA sequence: TGCGCCAGCAGCCCACAGGGTCTCTACGAGCAGTACTTC. Variable domain in full (rest from reference TRBV5-1 and TRBJ2-7): KAGVTQTPRYLIKTRGQQVTLSCSPISGHRSVSWYQQTPGQGLQFLFEYFSETQRNKGNFPGRFSGRQFSNSRSEMNVSTLELGDSALYLCASSPQGLYEQYFGPGTRLTVT.

This chain links TRBV9 with TRBJ2-1, with 8 bases matching TRBD1. The V gene's germline CDR1 is SGDLS and CDR2 YYNGEE. The J segment lost 0 bases and the V segment lost 3 bases, leaving 2 bases of the junction unmatched. CDR3 size: 15 residues. This CDR3 reads CASSDTGGSYNEQFF. Written as DNA, the CDR3 is TGTGCCAGCAGCGATACAGGGGGCTCCTACAATGAGCAGTTCTTC.

This clonotype showed up just a few times. The rearrangement links TRBV25-1 to TRBJ2-1, with D possibly matching TRBD2 (6 bases). There are 17 residues in the CDR3. The germline V gene encodes CDR1 MGHDK and CDR2 SYGVNS. V was clipped by 5 bases and J by 9 bases, with 26 bases between them. CDR3 residues: CASSHPPAGLRSPEQFF. The CDR3 coding sequence is TGTGCCAGCAGTCACCCCCCCGCGGGGTTAAGGTCACCTGAGCAGTTCTTC.

This sequence joins TRBV7-8 and TRBJ2-7; D unresolved. Germline-derived CDR1 and CDR2 are SGHVS and FQNEAQ. This CDR3 is 16 amino acids long. Trimming removed 1 base from V and 0 bases from J, with 13 bases in between. The CDR3 region has the DNA TGTGCCAGCAGCTTAGGGTTCCTGGGTAGCTCCTACGAGCAGTACTTC. This sequence encodes CASSLGFLGSSYEQYF.

This clonotype has more than one count but fewer than ten. The V and J genes are TRBV14 and TRBJ2-7, with 11 bases fitting TRBD2. Germline CDR1 SGHDN, CDR2 FVKESK. The CDR3 runs 17 residues. The V and J ends lost 0 bases and 6 bases, in that order; junction bases with no gene match: 10. This chain's CDR3 is CASSQDLQLAGAGEQYF. The CDR3 nucleotides are TGTGCCAGCAGCCAAGATTTACAACTAGCGGGAGCTGGCGAGCAGTACTTC. Combining the CDR3 with reference TRBV14 and TRBJ2-7 gives the whole variable domain EAGVTQFPSHSVIEKGQTVTLRCDPISGHDNLYWYRRVMGKEIKFLLHFVKESKQDESGMPNNRFLAERTGGTYSTLKVQPAELEDSGVYFCASSQDLQLAGAGEQYFGPGTRLTVT.

The chain has TRBV5-1 and TRBJ1-5; TRBD1 matches at 8 bases. The V and J ends lost 4 bases and 6 bases, in that order; junction bases with no gene match: 9. Germline V gives CDR1 SGHRS, CDR2 YFSETQ. The CDR3 covers 15 residues. The CDR3 DNA follows: TGCGCCAGCAGCCAAGGACAGGGCAGAACTCAGCCCCAGCATTTT. Translation: CASSQGQGRTQPQHF.

J is TRBJ2-1 and V is TRBV7-3, with TRBD1 matching over 7 bases. The CDR3 loop spans 15 amino acids. Germline V gene lookup returns CDR1 SGHTA and CDR2 FQGTGA. V lost 4 bases, J lost 7 bases, and 10 bases stayed unmatched. CDR3 sequence reads: CASSWQTGLGNEQFF. The CDR3 coding sequence is TGTGCCAGCAGCTGGCAGACAGGGCTAGGGAATGAGCAGTTCTTC.

This clonotype was seen ten or more times. The chain employs TRBV4-1 and TRBJ2-4; D is undetermined. Germline CDR1 and CDR2: MGHRA and YSYEKL. Trimming took off 5 bases at V and 0 bases at J, with 8 bases between the two ends. There are 14 residues in the CDR3. Here the CDR3 reads CASSVVLAKNIQYF. In nucleotides, the CDR3 is TGCGCCAGCAGCGTGGTCCTAGCCAAAAACATTCAGTACTTC.

This clonotype was seen a handful of times. The DNA is omitted, as the CDR3 cannot be located on it reliably, and the CDR3 follows TCRdb's listing. The chain employs TRBV21-1 and TRBJ2-7; the listed D gene, TRBD1, was not tested against the DNA. TRBV21-1 is an annotated pseudogene. Counting both end residues, the CDR3 totals 16 amino acids. The CDR3 region is CASSKVGPGNPYEQYF.